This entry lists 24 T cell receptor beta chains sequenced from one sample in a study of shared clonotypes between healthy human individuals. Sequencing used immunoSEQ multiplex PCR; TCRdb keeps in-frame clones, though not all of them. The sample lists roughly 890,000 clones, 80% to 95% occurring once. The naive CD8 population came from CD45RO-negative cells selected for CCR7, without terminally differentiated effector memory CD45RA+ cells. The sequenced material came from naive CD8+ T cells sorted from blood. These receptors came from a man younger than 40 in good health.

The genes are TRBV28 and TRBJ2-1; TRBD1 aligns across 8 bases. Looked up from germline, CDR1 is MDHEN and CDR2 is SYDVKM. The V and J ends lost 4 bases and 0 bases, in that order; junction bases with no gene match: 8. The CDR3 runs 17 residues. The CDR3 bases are TGTGCCAGCAGTTACGATCCCGGGACAGGCTCCTACAATGAGCAGTTCTTC. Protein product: CASSYDPGTGSYNEQFF.

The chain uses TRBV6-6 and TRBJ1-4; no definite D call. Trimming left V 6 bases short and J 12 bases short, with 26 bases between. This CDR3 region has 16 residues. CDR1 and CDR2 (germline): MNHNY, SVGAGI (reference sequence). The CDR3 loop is CASSPSGPARLGELFF. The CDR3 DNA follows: TGTGCCAGCAGCCCCTCCGGGCCCGCGAGGTTAGGCGAACTGTTTTTT.

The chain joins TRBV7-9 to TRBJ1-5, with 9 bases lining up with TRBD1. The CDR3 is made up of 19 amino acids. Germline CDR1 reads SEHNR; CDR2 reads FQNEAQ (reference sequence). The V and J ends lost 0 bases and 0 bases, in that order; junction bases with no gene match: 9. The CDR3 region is CASSLAVGQGRYSNQPQHF. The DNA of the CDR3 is TGTGCCAGCAGCTTAGCGGTTGGACAGGGGCGCTATAGCAATCAGCCCCAGCATTTT.

The DNA of the CDR3 is TGTGCCAGCACCCACCAGGGGCACACCGGGGAGCTGTTTTTT. It translates to CASTHQGHTGELFF. This chain links TRBV27 with TRBJ2-2; maybe TRBD1 (6 bases). CDR1 MNHEY and CDR2 SMNVEV come from the germline V gene (reference sequence). The V and J ends lost 7 bases and 3 bases respectively, with 12 bases between them. The CDR3 sequence is 14 residues long.

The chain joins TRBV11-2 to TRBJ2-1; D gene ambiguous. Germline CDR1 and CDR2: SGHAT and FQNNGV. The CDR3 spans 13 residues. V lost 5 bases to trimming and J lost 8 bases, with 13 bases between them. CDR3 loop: CASSIIVLHEQFF. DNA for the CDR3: TGTGCCAGCAGCATTATAGTGCTCCATGAGCAGTTCTTC. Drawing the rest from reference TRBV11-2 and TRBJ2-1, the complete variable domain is EAGVAQSPRYKIIEKRQSVAFWCNPISGHATLYWYQQILGQGPKLLIQFQNNGVVDDSQLPKDRFSAERLKGVDSTLKIQPAKLEDSAVYLCASSIIVLHEQFFGPGTRLTVL.

As DNA, the CDR3 is TGTGCCAGCAGCTCCTCGACAGACCCGTACAATGAGCAGTTCTTC. Its translation is CASSSSTDPYNEQFF. The genes are TRBV7-9 and TRBJ2-1; possibly TRBD1 for D (5 bases). V shed 4 bases and J shed 4 bases, with 14 bases lying between them. Per the germline V gene, CDR1 is SEHNR and CDR2 is FQNEAQ (reference sequence). The CDR3 is made up of 15 amino acids. The full variable domain, rest sourced from reference TRBV7-9 and TRBJ2-1, is DTGVSQNPRHKITKRGQNVTFRCDPISEHNRLYWYRQTLGQGPEFLTYFQNEAQLEKSRLLSDRFSAERPKGSFSTLEIQRTEQGDSAMYLCASSSSTDPYNEQFFGPGTRLTVL.

The CDR3 nucleotides are TGTGCCAGCAGTTCATACTACAGGGGCCCCCCTGGCTCCTACGAGCAGTACTTC. Translation: CASSSYYRGPPGSYEQYF. V usage is TRBV27 and J usage is TRBJ2-7; 7 bases fit TRBD1. Unmatched junction bases numbered 15, after V lost 4 bases and J lost 0 bases. CDR1 is MNHEY, CDR2 SMNVEV, per germline (reference sequence). There are 18 residues in the CDR3.

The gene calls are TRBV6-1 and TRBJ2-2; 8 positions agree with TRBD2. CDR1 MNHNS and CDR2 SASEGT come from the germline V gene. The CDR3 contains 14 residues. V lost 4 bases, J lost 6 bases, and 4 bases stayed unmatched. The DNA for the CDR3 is TGTGCCAGCAGTGGACTAGCGCCCGCCGGGGAGCTGTTTTTT. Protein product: CASSGLAPAGELFF.

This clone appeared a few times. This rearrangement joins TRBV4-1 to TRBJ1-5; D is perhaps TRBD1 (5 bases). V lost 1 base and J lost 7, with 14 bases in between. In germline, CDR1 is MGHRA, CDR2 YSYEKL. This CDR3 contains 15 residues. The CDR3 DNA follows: TGCGCCAGCAGCCAAGTATCAGGGTCTCGGCAGCCCCAGCATTTT. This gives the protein CASSQVSGSRQPQHF.

This chain's CDR3 is CASSLDLWTASTDTQYF. The CDR3 DNA reads TGTGCCAGCAGCTTAGATCTCTGGACAGCTAGCACAGATACGCAGTATTTT. The chain is built from TRBV11-2 and TRBJ2-3; the D gene is possibly TRBD1 (6 bases). V was cut by 0 bases and J by 0 bases, with 13 bases left in between. CDR1 SGHAT and CDR2 FQNNGV come from the germline V gene. The CDR3 length is 17 residues.

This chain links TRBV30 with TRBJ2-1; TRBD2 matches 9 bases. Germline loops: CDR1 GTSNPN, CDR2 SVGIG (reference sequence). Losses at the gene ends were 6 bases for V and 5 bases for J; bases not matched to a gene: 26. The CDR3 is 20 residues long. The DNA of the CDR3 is TGTGCCTGCCCCTCCGAACTGGGACTAGCCGCAGTTGTCGGTAACAATGAGCAGTTCTTC. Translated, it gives CACPSELGLAAVVGNNEQFF.

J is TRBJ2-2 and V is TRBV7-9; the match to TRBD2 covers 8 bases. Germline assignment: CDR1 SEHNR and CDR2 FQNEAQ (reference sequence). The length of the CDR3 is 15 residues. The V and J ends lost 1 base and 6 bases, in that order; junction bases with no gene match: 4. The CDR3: CASSLEGLDSGELFF. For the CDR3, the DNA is TGTGCCAGCAGCTTAGAGGGACTAGACTCCGGGGAGCTGTTTTTT.

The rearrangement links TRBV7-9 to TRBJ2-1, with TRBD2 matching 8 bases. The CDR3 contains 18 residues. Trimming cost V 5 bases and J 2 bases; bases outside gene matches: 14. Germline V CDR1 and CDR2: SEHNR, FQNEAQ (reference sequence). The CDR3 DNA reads TGTGCCAGCAGCCCATATCCCCCCAGCGGGGGCACCTACAATGAGCAGTTCTTC. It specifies CASSPYPPSGGTYNEQFF.

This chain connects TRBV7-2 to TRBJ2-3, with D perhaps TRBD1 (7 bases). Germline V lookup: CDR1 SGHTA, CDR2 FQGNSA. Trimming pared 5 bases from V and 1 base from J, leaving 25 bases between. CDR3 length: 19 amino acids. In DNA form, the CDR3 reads TGTGCCAGCAGCGGAGGGACAGCAAATATTCTAGATGGCACAGATACGCAGTATTTT. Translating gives CASSGGTANILDGTDTQYF.

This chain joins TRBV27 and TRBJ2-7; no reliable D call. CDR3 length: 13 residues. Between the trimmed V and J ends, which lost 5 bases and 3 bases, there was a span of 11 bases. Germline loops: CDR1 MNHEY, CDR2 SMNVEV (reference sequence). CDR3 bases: TGTGCCAGCAGTCACAGTCTCAACTACGAGCAGTACTTC. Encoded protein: CASSHSLNYEQYF.

The CDR3 is CASRTGTGSSYNEQFF. CDR3 coding DNA: TGTGCCAGCAGGACGGGGACAGGGAGTTCCTACAATGAGCAGTTCTTC. This chain connects TRBV13 to TRBJ2-1; 9 nucleotides line up with TRBD1. The CDR3 has 16 residues. V dropped 6 bases and J dropped 1; count of bases not matched to a gene: 7. CDR1 PRHDT and CDR2 FYEKMQ come from the germline V gene (reference sequence).

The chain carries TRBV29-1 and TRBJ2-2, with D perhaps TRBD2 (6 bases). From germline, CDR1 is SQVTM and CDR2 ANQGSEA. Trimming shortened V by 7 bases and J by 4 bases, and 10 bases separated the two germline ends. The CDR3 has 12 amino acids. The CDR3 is CSGLGGTGELFF. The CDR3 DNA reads TGCAGCGGGCTGGGGGGCACCGGGGAGCTGTTTTTT.

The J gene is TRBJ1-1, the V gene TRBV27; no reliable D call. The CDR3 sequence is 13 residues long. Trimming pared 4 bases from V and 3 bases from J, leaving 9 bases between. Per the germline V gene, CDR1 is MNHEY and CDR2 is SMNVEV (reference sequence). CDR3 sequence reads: CASSYYMDTEAFF. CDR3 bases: TGTGCCAGCAGTTACTATATGGACACTGAAGCTTTCTTT.

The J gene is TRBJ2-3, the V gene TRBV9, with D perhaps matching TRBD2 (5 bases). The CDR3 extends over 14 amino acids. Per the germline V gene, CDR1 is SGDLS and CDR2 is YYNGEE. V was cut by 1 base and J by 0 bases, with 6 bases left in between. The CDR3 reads CASSVWESTDTQYF. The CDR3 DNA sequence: TGTGCCAGCAGCGTATGGGAGAGCACAGATACGCAGTATTTT.

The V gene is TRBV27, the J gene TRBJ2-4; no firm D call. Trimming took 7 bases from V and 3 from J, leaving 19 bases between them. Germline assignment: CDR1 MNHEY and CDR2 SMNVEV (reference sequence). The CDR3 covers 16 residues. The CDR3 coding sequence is TGTGCCAGCAACCCCTTGGGTCTCGTTGGCAAAAACATTCAGTACTTC. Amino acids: CASNPLGLVGKNIQYF.

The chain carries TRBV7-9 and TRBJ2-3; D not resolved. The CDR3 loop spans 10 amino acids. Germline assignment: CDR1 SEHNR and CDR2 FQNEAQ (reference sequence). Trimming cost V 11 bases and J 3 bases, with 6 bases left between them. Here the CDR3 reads CAGETDTQYF. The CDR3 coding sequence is TGTGCCGGGGAAACAGATACGCAGTATTTT.

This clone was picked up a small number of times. CDR3 region: CASTLNTEAFF. The CDR3 DNA reads as TGTGCCAGCACCCTGAACACTGAAGCTTTCTTT. The rearrangement uses TRBV11-2 and TRBJ1-1; no definite D call. V gave up 7 bases and J gave up 0 bases, with 3 bases separating them. The V gene's germline CDR1 is SGHAT and CDR2 FQNNGV. The CDR3 totals 11 residues.

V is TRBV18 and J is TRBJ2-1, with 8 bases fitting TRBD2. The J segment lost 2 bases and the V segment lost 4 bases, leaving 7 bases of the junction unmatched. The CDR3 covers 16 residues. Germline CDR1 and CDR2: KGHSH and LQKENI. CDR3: CASSLTTSVPYNEQFF. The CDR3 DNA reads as TGTGCCAGCTCACTTACGACTAGCGTTCCCTACAATGAGCAGTTCTTC.

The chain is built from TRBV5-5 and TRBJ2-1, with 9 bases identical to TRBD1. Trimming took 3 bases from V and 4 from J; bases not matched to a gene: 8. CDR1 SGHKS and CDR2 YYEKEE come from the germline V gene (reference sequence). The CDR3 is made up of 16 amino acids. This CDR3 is CASSYQDRGEYNEQFF. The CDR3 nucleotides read TGTGCCAGCAGCTACCAGGACAGGGGAGAATACAATGAGCAGTTCTTC. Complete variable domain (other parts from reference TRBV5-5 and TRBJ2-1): DAGVTQSPTHLIKTRGQQVTLRCSPISGHKSVSWYQQVLGQGPQFIFQYYEKEERGRGNFPDRFSARQFPNYSSELNVNALLLGDSALYLCASSYQDRGEYNEQFFGPGTRLTVL.